The 17 T cell receptor beta chains reported below all come from one sample, sequenced in a study of molecular identifiers for immune sequencing clone quantification. TCRdb recomputed calls from the PCR reads with MiXCR, one row per CDR3 protein. Of about 640,000 distinct CDR3 sequences listed, just under 20% were seen once; the top ten hold roughly 0.85%. The sequenced material came from naive CD8+ T cells from blood, with Jurkat cell RNA spiked in. Subset defined: FACS-sorted CD8+CD4-CCR7+CD45RA+ naive T cells. These receptors originate from a human donor in good health. Some libraries in this study had Jurkat cell RNA spiked in.

The sample holds many counts of this clonotype. The chain carries TRBV30 and TRBJ1-1, with 9 bases that match TRBD1. The CDR3 is 13 residues long. The germline gives CDR1 GTSNPN, CDR2 SVGIG (reference sequence). Trimming cost V 3 bases and J 6 bases; bases outside gene matches: 5. CDR3 nucleotide sequence: TGTGCCTGGAGCCCGGGACAGGGATCTGAAGCTTTCTTT. This gives the protein CAWSPGQGSEAFF. The variable domain in full, with the rest retrieved from reference TRBV30 and TRBJ1-1, is SQTIHQWPATLVQPVGSPLSLECTVEGTSNPNLYWYRQAAGRGLQLLFYSVGIGQISSEVPQNLSASRPQDRQFILSSKKLLLSDSGFYLCAWSPGQGSEAFFGQGTRLTVV.

Comments on this clonotype: A read error is possible here, since a much larger clone lies one base away. The J gene is TRBJ2-7, the V gene TRBV5-1; possibly TRBD2 for D (7 bases). Germline lookup yields CDR1 SGHRS and CDR2 YFSETQ. This CDR3 region has 17 residues. In nucleotides, the CDR3 is TGCGCCAGCAGCGTTGAGGGGGGGGGCCTCTCATACTACGAGCAGAACTTC. Encoded protein: CASSVEGGGLSYYEQNF. Variable domain in full (rest from reference TRBV5-1 and TRBJ2-7): KAGVTQTPRYLIKTRGQQVTLSCSPISGHRSVSWYQQTPGQGLQFLFEYFSETQRNKGNFPGRFSGRQFSNSRSEMNVSTLELGDSALYLCASSVEGGGLSYYEQNFGPGTRLTVT.

This clonotype was observed a handful of times. The CDR3 is CASSLSGDPYNSPLHF. The DNA of the CDR3 is TGTGCCAGCAGTTTAAGTGGGGACCCCTATAATTCACCCCTCCACTTT. The chain joins TRBV12-3 or TRBV12-4 to TRBJ1-6; the D gene is possibly TRBD1 (5 bases). V was trimmed by 2 bases and J by 2 bases, leaving 10 bases between them. This CDR3 is 16 amino acids long.

This chain links TRBV20-1 with TRBJ1-4, with 8 positions matching TRBD1. Germline V gene data show CDR1 as DFQATT and CDR2 as SNEGSKA (reference sequence). V lost 6 bases and J lost 7; bases outside the gene matches: 16. The CDR3 has 16 amino acids. In DNA form, the CDR3 reads TGCAGTGCACCTGGACAGGGCGATGTATTCATTGAAAAACTGTTTTTT. Protein: CSAPGQGDVFIEKLFF.

Concerning this clonotype itself: A clone one base away is much larger, so this may be a read error. The gene calls are TRBV19 and TRBJ1-5; D may be TRBD1 (6 bases). In germline, CDR1 is LNHDA, CDR2 SQIVND (reference sequence). The V end lost 6 bases, the J end lost 7 bases, and 16 bases lay between the germline ends. The CDR3 loop spans 14 amino acids. CDR3 region: CASRPRGAGQPQHF. In DNA, the CDR3 is TGTGCCAGTAGACCACGGGGGGCCGGACAGCCCCAGCATTTT.

This clonotype occurred a few times. The V gene is TRBV6-1, the J gene TRBJ2-7, with D perhaps matching TRBD2 (6 bases). The CDR3 totals 13 residues. V lost 7 bases to trimming and J lost 6 bases, with 16 bases between them. Germline V gene data show CDR1 as MNHNS and CDR2 as SASEGT. The CDR3 loop reads CASKTAGLGEQYF. The CDR3 DNA is TGTGCCAGCAAAACAGCGGGTTTAGGCGAGCAGTACTTC.

Notes on this clonotype: It may be a read error: a sequence one base away is much more abundant. V gene TRBV27 combines with J gene TRBJ1-5; a possible D gene is TRBD1 (6 bases). The CDR3 sequence is 16 residues long. V was clipped by 8 bases and J by 0 bases, with 17 bases between them. Germline V lookup: CDR1 MNHEY, CDR2 SMNVEV (reference sequence). Here the CDR3 DNA reads TGTGCCAGCCCTCCGGCAGGGGAGTTTAGCAATCAGCCCCAGCATTTT. Translated, it gives CASPPAGEFSNQPQHF.

Note on this clonotype: Possible read error: a much larger clone is one base away. The CDR3 coding sequence is TGTGCCGGCAGCCAAGGACAGGGGGCAGGCTACGAGCAGTACTTC. Its translation is CAGSQGQGAGYEQYF. V usage is TRBV5-3 and J usage is TRBJ2-7; 11 nucleotides agree with TRBD1. TRBV5-3 is placed among ORFs of uncertain function. CDR3 size: 15 residues. J gave up 3 bases and V 10 bases, and 12 bases lay outside the gene matches.

This clonotype showed up many times. The chain employs TRBV29-1 and TRBJ1-2; D call uncertain. This CDR3 has 11 amino acids. The germline V and J ends were trimmed by 4 bases and 6 bases, with 9 bases remaining between them. The V gene's germline CDR1 is SQVTM and CDR2 ANQGSEA. CDR3 nucleotide sequence: TGCAGCGTTGTATGGGGAGATGGCTACACCTTC. It codes for CSVVWGDGYTF.

This clonotype was seen ten or more times. CDR3 DNA sequence: TGCGCCAGCAGCCCCTCTAGCGGGGGCACAGATACGCAGTATTTT. Translating it yields CASSPSSGGTDTQYF. The chain couples TRBV4-3 to TRBJ2-3; 9 bases are a match to TRBD2. V shed 4 bases, J shed 1 base, and the junction held 3 bases outside the gene matches. CDR3 length equals 15 residues. Germline V gives CDR1 LGHNA, CDR2 YSLEER.

Details on this clonotype: A much larger clone lies a single base off, so this may be a read error. The genes are TRBV4-1 and TRBJ2-5; D not certain. The CDR3 loop spans 13 amino acids. Germline assignment: CDR1 MGHRA and CDR2 YSYEKL. V was cut by 4 bases and J by 4 bases, with 10 bases left in between. The CDR3 DNA sequence: TGCGCCAGCAGCCGAGTTTTAACAGAGACCCAGTACTTC. Encoded protein: CASSRVLTETQYF.

This clonotype occurred many times. V usage is TRBV28 and J usage is TRBJ1-1; 8 nucleotides align to TRBD1. This CDR3 is built from 16 residues. V shed 5 bases and J 2 bases; nucleotides not matched to a gene: 10. Germline V gives CDR1 MDHEN, CDR2 SYDVKM. CDR3 in DNA: TGTGCCAGCAGTACGACAGGGGCTAGGGGAAACACTGAAGCTTTCTTT. Protein product: CASSTTGARGNTEAFF.

Ten or more counts support this clonotype. The chain links TRBV6-2 or TRBV6-3 to TRBJ1-1; no reliable D call. This CDR3 is 15 amino acids long. Germline CDR1 reads MNHEY; CDR2 reads SVGEGT. Trimming removed 2 bases at V and 3 bases at J, with 13 bases between. This chain's CDR3 is CASSYHATSDTEAFF. The CDR3 DNA sequence: TGTGCCAGCAGTTACCATGCCACCTCAGACACTGAAGCTTTCTTT.

A note on this clonotype: A much larger clone differs from this one at a single base, so this may be a read error. The V and J genes are TRBV25-1 and TRBJ2-2; D is uncertain. The V gene lost 3 bases and the J gene lost 6 bases, with 8 bases spanning the gap. Germline V gene lookup returns CDR1 MGHDK and CDR2 SYGVNS. The CDR3 contains 13 residues. The CDR3 region is CASSEEHAGELFF. CDR3 DNA sequence: TGTGCCAGCAGTGAGGAGCACGCCGGGGAGCTGTTTTTT.

V gene TRBV4-3 combines with J gene TRBJ2-1; D possibly corresponds to TRBD2 (5 bases). CDR1 is LGHNA and CDR2 is YSLEER in the germline V gene. The CDR3 is 15 residues long. V lost 5 bases and J 3 bases, leaving 14 bases between the germline ends. The CDR3 nucleotides read TGCGCCAGCAGCTCCAGGACTTACCTCTACAATGAGCAGTTCTTC. Translated: CASSSRTYLYNEQFF.

The J gene is TRBJ1-5, the V gene TRBV27; TRBD1 is a possible D gene (5 bases). V shed 5 bases and J shed 6 bases, with 14 bases lying between them. This CDR3 contains 14 residues. The V gene's germline CDR1 is MNHEY and CDR2 SMNVEV (reference sequence). This CDR3 is CASSPQGRGQPQHF. For the CDR3, the DNA is TGTGCCAGCAGTCCCCAGGGAAGGGGTCAGCCCCAGCATTTT.

Comments on this clonotype: This could be a read error, since a much larger clone is one nucleotide away. The chain combines TRBV7-3 with TRBJ2-1; maybe TRBD2 (6 bases). Germline assignment: CDR1 SGHTA and CDR2 FQGTGA. The CDR3 covers 13 residues. CDR3 coding DNA: TGTGCCAGCAGGTGGGGGGTGCGGAATGAGCGGTTCTTC. Amino acids: CASRWGVRNERFF.